This T cell receptor (beta chain) was obtained from a study of blood T cells in healthy people across ages (dated by TCRdb to the mid-2010s). Turning to the overall study: Template switching captured roughly one uniquely barcoded TCR beta cDNA molecule per two T cells in model experiments. The study measured age-related changes in TCR beta repertoire diversity using deep sequencing normalized with unique cDNA molecular identifiers. The donors were divided into four age groups: young (average around 16 years), middle-aged (about 39), aged (approximately 59) and long-lived (around 80). To avoid experimental bias, donors of different ages were spread randomly across the sequencing lanes. The study analyzed two additional independent replicas of 1 million unique cDNA reads from the same blood draw for two donors, one aged 18 to 30 and one aged 80 or older.

The table lists this clonotype with a few counts. Its antigen is not yet known. No much larger clone exists at a distance of one base, and base qualities are not known. General study outcomes and caveats: There was a strong correlation between observed TCR beta diversity and the percentage of naive T cells measured by flow cytometry. Because donor CMV infection status was unknown, age-related changes in expanded clonotypes were potentially confounded. Since profiling was done on bulk unsorted PBMCs, naive and antigen-experienced compartments could not be conclusively compared. As age increased, observed TCR beta diversity per million T cells dropped in a roughly linear way, and a significant reduction was already evident by age about 40. Estimates of total diversity from one million sequenced T cells were regarded as lower bounds and underestimates. The long-lived group showed more naive CD4+ T cells, fewer expanded clones and increased TCR diversity than the aged group, suggesting age selection.

The CDR3 goes from the cysteine to the phenylalanine over 13 residues. Only the CDR3 region is kept as DNA, spanning 39 bases read in frame from base 1. The germline V gene supplies CDR1 SGHTA and CDR2 FQGNSA. V is pared back by 5 bases and J by 4 bases, with 11 bases lying between the germline termini. Receptor libraries were prepared by 5' RACE. Sequencing took place on an Illumina HiSeq 2500. A second PCR of about 7 to 12 cycles was run with a J-beta primer mix and a sample-barcoded 5' primer. A unique molecular identifier was introduced onto each TCR beta cDNA molecule by a template-switch 5' adaptor carrying 12 random nucleotides. At least 2.5 million CDR3-containing paired-end reads were obtained from each sample. First-strand cDNA was synthesized from all RNA with the Mint cDNA synthesis kit, primed by a TRBC-specific oligonucleotide. Following uracil-DNA glycosylase treatment, a first 18-cycle PCR with universal primers M1SS and BC2_uni_R was performed on all cDNA. In the paper's pipeline: For normalization, 1 million high-quality reads, each with a distinct molecular identifier, were randomly selected from each sample. Reads with shared molecular identifiers were discarded instead of being binned into consensus sequences. CDR3 identification, clonotype clustering and error correction used MiTCR with a Q25 quality threshold and the strictest error-elimination algorithm. A nonparametric unseen species model with Euler transformation was used to estimate lower-bound total TCR beta diversity. TCRdb's own reprocessing of the public reads used fastp at Q25 and MiXCR and kept productive beta chains. Entries are consolidated by CDR3 protein sequence, retaining the most common genes and DNA. These V and J calls originate from TCRdb's pipeline instead of the authors' own analysis. The sample table lists 790,000 or so distinct CDR3 sequences, about half of them with a count of one. The ten largest account for 18% of the sample.

Systemically healthy Caucasian individuals from Russia, some 40 in total and aged about 6 to 90 years, were included as donors. Approximately 11 milliliters of peripheral blood were drawn from each donor into EDTA-treated Vacutainer tubes. Ficoll-Paque density-gradient centrifugation was used to isolate PBMCs, with at least 6 million obtained per sample. Trizol reagent was used to extract total RNA from the PBMCs, yielding at least 6 micrograms per sample. For every donor, flow cytometry on a PBMC aliquot measured the percentage of naive CD45RAhigh/CD27high T cells. The chain links TRBV7-2 with TRBJ2-5; the D gene cannot be resolved reliably. Sequencing was done on a sample of blood. The clonotype was recovered from a man older than 75 in good health. The DNA reads TGTGCCAGCAGCGTGGTCTTCGGAGAGACCCAGTACTTC. Its translation is CASSVVFGETQYF. The entire variable domain, with the stretches around the CDR3 drawn from the reference TRBV7-2 and TRBJ2-5 proteins, is GAGVSQSPSNKVTEKGKDVELRCDPISGHTALYWYRQSLGQGLEFLIYFQGNSAPDKSGLPSDRFSAERTGGSVSTLTIQRTQQEDSAVYLCASSVVFGETQYFGPGTRLLVL.